This T cell receptor beta chain originates from a study of blood T cells in healthy people across ages. Looking at the study overall: There was about one barcoded beta molecule captured by template switching per two T cells.

The second PCR ran about 6 to 11 cycles with a sample-barcoded 5' primer and J-beta primers. From the 5' RACE reads, TCRdb called clonotypes with MiXCR, one entry per CDR3 protein. Of roughly 1.9 million distinct CDR3 sequences listed, approximately 40% are singletons. Turning to this clonotype: The final CDR3 position lacks the conserved phenylalanine or tryptophan, pointing to a likely read error.

J was trimmed by 5 bases and V by 1 base; bases with no gene match: 4. The CDR3 has 14 residues. Germline-derived CDR1 and CDR2 are SNHLY and FYNNEI. The rearrangement uses TRBV2 and TRBJ2-7; 8 bases are shared with TRBD1. The clonotype originates from a human donor in good health. Sequencing input: blood. The chain's CDR3 is CASSEGRGRNEQYL. CDR3 nucleotides: TGTGCCAGCAGTGAAGGCAGGGGGCGAAACGAGCAGTACTTA.